This is a list of T cell receptor beta chains from one sample in a study of blood T cell repertoires in COVID-19. Generated by immunoSEQ multiplex PCR, the TCRdb table keeps only in-frame clones and is missing some. The table lists 150,000 or so clones, 75% to 80% of them singletons. The sample taken for sequencing was peripheral blood. All receptors derive from a man of 80 years or more with acute or convalescent COVID-19. CDR3s include the opening cysteine and the closing phenylalanine or tryptophan. D genes are given only for firm matches. Some rows have no size entry. The others give once, few or many, or a class for an expanded clone.

d_gene: TRBD1; abundance: once; v_gene: TRBV10-1; j_gene: TRBJ2-3; CDR3nt: TGCGCCAGCAGCGCCGGGACAGGGGGCCCAGATACGCAGTATTTT; CDR3aa: CASSAGTGGPDTQYF
d_gene: .; abundance: .; v_gene: TRBV5-1; j_gene: TRBJ1-2; CDR3nt: TGCGCCAGCAGCTTGGGACAGGATATTACTTCTAACTATGGCTACACCTTC; CDR3aa: CASSLGQDITSNYGYTF
d_gene: .; abundance: .; v_gene: TRBV18; j_gene: TRBJ2-5; CDR3nt: TGTGCCAGCTCACCACCGTCGGCAGGGCCGGGGACCCAGTACTTC; CDR3aa: CASSPPSAGPGTQYF
d_gene: TRBD1; abundance: .; v_gene: TRBV6-5; j_gene: TRBJ1-2; CDR3nt: TGTGCCAGCAGTTCCGGGACAGGGGGGTGGGGCTATGGCTACACCTTC; CDR3aa: CASSSGTGGWGYGYTF
d_gene: TRBD2; abundance: .; v_gene: TRBV11-3; j_gene: TRBJ2-5; CDR3nt: TGTGCCAGCAGCTTAGGGGGGACTAGCGTTTACCAAGAGACCCAGTACTTC; CDR3aa: CASSLGGTSVYQETQYF
d_gene: .; abundance: .; v_gene: TRBV25-1; j_gene: TRBJ1-6; CDR3nt: TGTGCCAGCAGGTTCACAGGTTTAGGATCACCCCTCCACTTT; CDR3aa: CASRFTGLGSPLHF
d_gene: TRBD2; abundance: .; v_gene: TRBV5-1; j_gene: TRBJ2-1; CDR3nt: TGCGCCAGCAGCTTGGCCACTAGCGGGGGGCTTTACAATGAGCAGTTCTTC; CDR3aa: CASSLATSGGLYNEQFF
d_gene: TRBD1; abundance: .; v_gene: TRBV29-1; j_gene: TRBJ2-3; CDR3nt: TGCAGCGTTGAAGCCCCGGGACAGGGGGCGTCTAGCACAGATACGCAGTATTTT; CDR3aa: CSVEAPGQGASSTDTQYF
d_gene: .; abundance: once; v_gene: TRBV7-2; j_gene: TRBJ2-3; CDR3nt: TGTGCCAGCAGCTCCGACTACCTTAGCACAGATACGCAGTATTTT; CDR3aa: CASSSDYLSTDTQYF
d_gene: .; abundance: .; v_gene: TRBV24-1; j_gene: TRBJ2-2; CDR3nt: TGTGCCACCAGTGACCCCTACACCGGGGAGCTGTTTTTT; CDR3aa: CATSDPYTGELFF
d_gene: .; abundance: .; v_gene: TRBV11-3; j_gene: TRBJ1-1; CDR3nt: TGTGCCAGCAGCTTAGGAGCACAAGGGGGAAACACTGAAGCTTTCTTT; CDR3aa: CASSLGAQGGNTEAFF